These 14 T cell receptor beta chains were all obtained from the same sample, sequenced in a study of cytotoxic CD8 clonotypes in ibrutinib-treated CLL. Only in-frame clones appear in the TCRdb table, and some are missing; sequencing was by immunoSEQ multiplex PCR. The table lists over 95,000 clones, 58% of them singletons. Sequences were derived from PBMCs, sampled after 24 months of ibrutinib treatment. The origin of the receptors is a human donor with chronic lymphocytic leukemia.

This clone was observed a few times. The chain combines TRBV6-1 with TRBJ2-6; tentatively, D is TRBD1 or TRBD2 (5 bases each). Germline assignment: CDR1 MNHNS and CDR2 SASEGT. V shed 4 bases and J shed 0 bases, with 16 bases lying between them. The CDR3 length is 18 residues. CDR3 protein: CASSGKGPGSSGANVLTF. The CDR3 bases are TGTGCCAGCAGTGGAAAGGGGCCGGGGAGCTCTGGGGCCAACGTCCTGACTTTC.

The gene calls are TRBV5-6 and TRBJ2-7; D is uncertain. This CDR3 has 15 amino acids. Per germline, CDR1 SGHDT and CDR2 YYEEEE. Trimming left V 2 bases short and J 2 bases short, with 14 bases between. As DNA, the CDR3 is TGTGCCAGCAGCTTCGTTTATCAAAGCACCTACGAGCAGTACTTC. Translation gives CASSFVYQSTYEQYF.

The V call is TRBV28, the J call TRBJ2-7; 15 bases are shared with TRBD2. V shed 5 bases and J 4 bases; nucleotides not matched to a gene: 9. The CDR3 has 17 residues. In germline, CDR1 is MDHEN, CDR2 SYDVKM. CDR3 loop: CASSPGTSGGKTYEQYF. The CDR3 DNA follows: TGTGCCAGCAGTCCCGGGACTAGCGGGGGGAAAACTTACGAGCAGTACTTC.

This clone was counted between two and nine times. The J gene is TRBJ2-3, the V gene TRBV30; D tentatively fits TRBD1 or TRBD2 (5 bases each). V was shortened by 2 bases and J by 2 bases, with 11 bases between the two germline ends. Looked up from germline, CDR1 is GTSNPN and CDR2 is SVGIG (reference sequence). The CDR3 has 14 residues. The CDR3 coding sequence is TGTGCCTGGAGTCGCGCAGGGACCACAGATACGCAGTATTTT. As protein: CAWSRAGTTDTQYF. Complete variable domain (other parts from reference TRBV30 and TRBJ2-3): SQTIHQWPATLVQPVGSPLSLECTVEGTSNPNLYWYRQAAGRGLQLLFYSVGIGQISSEVPQNLSASRPQDRQFILSSKKLLLSDSGFYLCAWSRAGTTDTQYFGPGTRLTVL.

V usage is TRBV5-4 and J usage is TRBJ2-5; D might be TRBD2 (6 bases). The V gene's germline CDR1 is SGHNT and CDR2 YYREEE (reference sequence). The CDR3 extends over 15 amino acids. The V and J ends lost 2 bases and 3 bases respectively, with 14 bases between them. CDR3 sequence reads: CASSLDGTGEETQYF. CDR3 DNA: TGTGCCAGCAGCTTAGATGGGACGGGGGAAGAGACCCAGTACTTC.

The V and J genes are TRBV29-1 and TRBJ2-1; D unresolved. Germline values: CDR1 SQVTM, CDR2 ANQGSEA. Trimming left V 3 bases short and J 3 bases short, with 12 bases between. This CDR3 is 14 amino acids long. CDR3 coding DNA: TGCAGCGTTGATCTCGGGCAGATCTACAATGAGCAGTTCTTC. Protein: CSVDLGQIYNEQFF.

V is TRBV10-3 and J is TRBJ1-5; D remains unclear. Germline CDR1 and CDR2: ENHRY and SYGVKD. This CDR3 comprises 16 residues. V shed 4 bases and J shed 0 bases, with 13 bases lying between them. DNA for the CDR3: TGTGCCATCAGTGTGGGGTCCTCGGATAGCAATCAGCCCCAGCATTTT. Protein sequence: CAISVGSSDSNQPQHF.

This chain links TRBV15 with TRBJ2-3; 7 nucleotides align to TRBD2. The germline CDR1 and CDR2 sequences are LNHNV and YYDKDF (reference sequence). V was pared by 8 bases and J by 0 bases, with 14 bases of the junction left unmatched. CDR3 length: 17 residues. In DNA form, the CDR3 reads TGTGCCACCGAACGAGCGGGACTACTGACTAGCACAGATACGCAGTATTTT. It encodes CATERAGLLTSTDTQYF.

This sequence joins TRBV7-9 and TRBJ2-2; D uncertain. V lost 4 bases to trimming and J lost 9 bases, with 12 bases between them. The CDR3 consists of 13 residues. The germline gives CDR1 SEHNR, CDR2 FQNEAQ (reference sequence). As DNA, the CDR3 is TGTGCCAGCAGCTCTCGGATGGGGTGGGAGCTGTTTTTT. Translated: CASSSRMGWELFF.

The CDR3 here is CASSLEGTGGVETEAFF. As DNA, the CDR3 is TGCGCCAGCAGCTTGGAGGGGACAGGGGGCGTGGAGACTGAAGCTTTCTTT. V usage is TRBV5-1 and J usage is TRBJ1-1; 12 bases line up with TRBD1. CDR1 and CDR2 from the germline V gene are SGHRS and YFSETQ. After removal of 0 bases from V and 5 bases from J, the junction contained 8 bases not matched to a gene. This CDR3 comprises 17 residues. Variable domain in full (rest from reference TRBV5-1 and TRBJ1-1): KAGVTQTPRYLIKTRGQQVTLSCSPISGHRSVSWYQQTPGQGLQFLFEYFSETQRNKGNFPGRFSGRQFSNSRSEMNVSTLELGDSALYLCASSLEGTGGVETEAFFGQGTRLTVV.

This chain connects TRBV6-1 to TRBJ1-5, with D hard to call. Germline loops: CDR1 MNHNS, CDR2 SASEGT. This CDR3 is 13 amino acids long. V lost 5 bases and J 6 bases, leaving 11 bases between the germline ends. CDR3 protein: CASSPLVSQPQHF. The DNA for the CDR3 is TGTGCCAGCAGTCCCCTCGTCTCTCAGCCCCAGCATTTT.

The rearrangement links TRBV21-1 to TRBJ2-7; the table names TRBD1, a call not compared with the DNA. TRBV21-1 is a documented pseudogene. The CDR3 covers 18 residues. CDR3 residues: CASSKAGTSEGLIYEQYF. Written as DNA, the CDR3 is TGTGCCAGCAGCAAAGCTGGGACATCTGAAGGGCTTATCTACGAGCAGTACTTC.

V is TRBV27 and J is TRBJ2-7; TRBD1 matches at 9 bases. CDR3 length: 15 amino acids. With 0 bases clipped from V and 7 bases from J, the junction kept 7 bases outside the gene matches. Per germline, CDR1 MNHEY and CDR2 SMNVEV (reference sequence). The CDR3 reads CASSLSTGGKGEQYF. Here the CDR3 DNA reads TGTGCCAGCAGTTTATCGACAGGGGGGAAGGGGGAGCAGTACTTC.

The rearrangement uses TRBV7-9 and TRBJ2-4; 7 nucleotides align to TRBD1. V was pared by 5 bases and J by 0 bases, with 7 bases of the junction left unmatched. The CDR3 is 16 amino acids. CDR1 and CDR2 from the germline V gene are SEHNR and FQNEAQ (reference sequence). The CDR3 nucleotides are TGTGCCAGCAGCCTTTGGGACAGACTAGCCAAAAACATTCAGTACTTC. It specifies CASSLWDRLAKNIQYF. Based on the CDR3 plus reference TRBV7-9 and TRBJ2-4, the full variable domain is DTGVSQNPRHKITKRGQNVTFRCDPISEHNRLYWYRQTLGQGPEFLTYFQNEAQLEKSRLLSDRFSAERPKGSFSTLEIQRTEQGDSAMYLCASSLWDRLAKNIQYFGAGTRLSVL.